This record covers a single T cell receptor beta chain. Its antigen is still unknown. TCRdb reprocessed the 5' RACE reads via MiXCR and lists one record per CDR3 protein. The table shows 580,000 or so distinct CDR3 sequences, with approximately 15% occurring only once. This entry is derived from a study of T-cell memory formation after mild COVID-19. Study background: Clustering of TCRs was largely donor specific.

Study-wide points: Mainly CM and EM harbored the contracting CD4+ clones; mainly EMRA harbored the CD8+ ones. Memory sampled before infection contained some responding clones, suggesting cross-reactive memory joined. Clones that got smaller from day 15 to 85 had even CD4/CD8, while clones growing later tipped toward CD4+.

This CDR3 contains 12 residues. The germline V gene has CDR1 DFQATT and CDR2 SNEGSKA (reference sequence). This clonotype was obtained from an adult woman who had mild COVID-19 (a few samples of this study predate the infection). Cell type and time point are not known. This chain joins TRBV20-1 and TRBJ2-7; 8 bases match TRBD1. Sequencing input: PBMCs or a T cell subset sorted from them (not recorded which). The CDR3 is CSGGQGPLEQYF. The CDR3 nucleotides are TGCAGCGGCGGACAGGGCCCCCTCGAGCAGTACTTC.